The 21 T cell receptor beta chains in this list originate from one sample, sequenced in a study of blood T cell repertoires in COVID-19. Data came from immunoSEQ multiplex PCR; TCRdb stores just in-frame clones and leaves some out. The sample has roughly 280,000 clones; 88% are singletons. Input material: PBMCs or T cells enriched from blood (not recorded which). These receptors originate from a woman between 45 and 65 years old who had recovered from COVID-19.

The chain uses TRBV18 and TRBJ2-2; 7 positions match TRBD2. The CDR3 consists of 16 residues. V gave up 2 bases and J gave up 2 bases; unmatched junction bases: 5. Germline V gene lookup returns CDR1 KGHSH and CDR2 LQKENI. For the CDR3, the DNA is TGTGCCAGCTCACCAATGGCGGGAGTTAACACCGGGGAGCTGTTTTTT. Translation: CASSPMAGVNTGELFF.

The gene calls are TRBV3-1 (or the pseudogene TRBV3-2) and TRBJ1-1; D might be TRBD1 (6 bases). The CDR3 consists of 14 residues. CDR1 and CDR2 (germline): LGHDT, YNNKEL (reference sequence). V was shortened by 1 base and J by 5 bases, with 11 bases between the two germline ends. CDR3: CASSQGGRGTEAFF. The DNA for the CDR3 is TGTGCCAGCAGCCAAGGGGGGCGAGGGACTGAAGCTTTCTTT.

The V and J genes are TRBV5-6 and TRBJ1-5; 7 bases are shared with TRBD1. This CDR3 region has 14 residues. Germline V lookup: CDR1 SGHDT, CDR2 YYEEEE. V lost 3 bases and J lost 4; bases outside the gene matches: 4. CDR3 protein: CASSSGTANQPQHF. The CDR3 DNA reads TGTGCCAGCAGCTCCGGGACAGCGAATCAGCCCCAGCATTTT.

The count of this clone is one. The V and J genes are TRBV9 and TRBJ2-1; 14 nucleotides align to TRBD2. Trimming took 2 bases from V and 6 from J; bases not matched to a gene: 7. The CDR3 extends over 17 amino acids. Germline V CDR1 and CDR2: SGDLS, YYNGEE. CDR3 loop: CASSVTGTSGRGNEQFF. CDR3 sequence (DNA): TGTGCCAGCAGCGTGACCGGGACTAGCGGGAGAGGCAATGAGCAGTTCTTC.

The rearrangement joins TRBV5-4 to TRBJ2-7; a possible D gene is TRBD2 (5 bases). Germline V gene lookup returns CDR1 SGHNT and CDR2 YYREEE (reference sequence). Trimming took off 4 bases at V and 6 bases at J, with 14 bases between the two ends. This CDR3 comprises 13 residues. The CDR3 loop reads CASSPLPEGEQYF. CDR3 sequence (DNA): TGTGCCAGCAGCCCACTCCCTGAGGGCGAGCAGTACTTC. Together with reference TRBV5-4 and TRBJ2-7, the CDR3 gives the full variable domain: ETGVTQSPTHLIKTRGQQVTLRCSSQSGHNTVSWYQQALGQGPQFIFQYYREEENGRGNFPPRFSGLQFPNYSSELNVNALELDDSALYLCASSPLPEGEQYFGPGTRLTVT.

V usage is TRBV19 and J usage is TRBJ2-1, with a tentative D call TRBD2 (7 bases). The V end was cut by 5 bases, the J end by 5 bases, with 28 bases between. Germline loops: CDR1 LNHDA, CDR2 SQIVND (reference sequence). The CDR3 is 19 amino acids. CDR3 sequence (DNA): TGTGCCAGTAGTGACATCCGGACCGGTCGGGGGAGGGGGAACAATGAGCAGTTCTTC. This codes for CASSDIRTGRGRGNNEQFF.

The V gene is TRBV4-1, the J gene TRBJ1-5; D is uncertain. CDR1 and CDR2 from the germline V gene are MGHRA and YSYEKL. V lost 0 bases and J lost 0, with 6 bases in between. The CDR3 loop spans 15 amino acids. The CDR3 nucleotides read TGCGCCAGCAGCCAAGAAATGTATAGCAATCAGCCCCAGCATTTT. Residues: CASSQEMYSNQPQHF.

The chain links TRBV7-9 to TRBJ2-1, with 8 bases aligning to TRBD2. This CDR3 is 14 amino acids long. CDR1 and CDR2 from the germline V gene are SEHNR and FQNEAQ (reference sequence). The J segment lost 8 bases and the V segment lost 5 bases, leaving 8 bases of the junction unmatched. The CDR3 here is CASSRGGSQYEQFF. For the CDR3, the DNA is TGTGCCAGCAGCCGGGGGGGTAGCCAGTATGAGCAGTTCTTC.

The chain links TRBV7-9 to TRBJ1-1; D remains unclear. This CDR3 is built from 14 residues. The V end was cut by 4 bases, the J end by 2 bases, with 11 bases between. Germline V lookup: CDR1 SEHNR, CDR2 FQNEAQ (reference sequence). The CDR3 loop is CASSSWTGNTEAFF. Written as DNA, the CDR3 is TGTGCCAGCAGCTCATGGACGGGAAACACTGAAGCTTTCTTT.

The J gene is TRBJ1-1, the V gene TRBV28; possible D gene TRBD1, 5 bases. The germline V gene has CDR1 MDHEN and CDR2 SYDVKM. This CDR3 is built from 13 residues. Trimming stripped 6 bases from V and 8 bases from J, with 16 bases between. CDR3 nucleotide sequence: TGTGCCAGCAGCTTCCGGGAGAGGACAGAAGCTTTCTTT. It yields the protein CASSFRERTEAFF.

This rearrangement joins TRBV18 to TRBJ2-3, with D uncertain. Trimming pared 4 bases from V and 0 bases from J, leaving 11 bases between. CDR3 length equals 15 residues. The V gene's germline CDR1 is KGHSH and CDR2 LQKENI. The CDR3: CASSLARPSTDTQYF. The CDR3 DNA reads as TGTGCCAGCTCACTCGCCAGGCCTAGCACAGATACGCAGTATTTT.

CDR3 residues: CASSQGQGRGLAKNIQYF. The CDR3 region has the DNA TGCGCCAGCAGCCAAGGACAGGGGCGGGGGCTTGCCAAAAACATTCAGTACTTC. The chain couples TRBV4-3 to TRBJ2-4; D may be TRBD1 (8 bases). Trimming pared 1 base from V and 1 base from J, leaving 17 bases between. The germline gives CDR1 LGHNA, CDR2 YSLEER. This CDR3 region has 18 residues.

The J gene is TRBJ2-7, the V gene TRBV6-5, with 8 positions matching TRBD1. Germline CDR1 reads MNHEY; CDR2 reads SVGAGI. The CDR3 covers 15 residues. The V and J ends lost 6 bases and 5 bases, in that order; junction bases with no gene match: 12. The DNA for the CDR3 is TGTGCCAGCAGCTCTTTCGGGACAGGAATCAACGAGCAGTACTTC. This codes for CASSSFGTGINEQYF.

This chain links TRBV18 with TRBJ1-1; D may be TRBD1 (6 bases). The CDR3 totals 13 residues. Per germline, CDR1 KGHSH and CDR2 LQKENI. Trimming left V 6 bases short and J 1 base short, with 9 bases between. Here the CDR3 reads CASSTTGNTEAFF. In DNA form, the CDR3 reads TGTGCCAGCTCTACGACAGGGAACACTGAAGCTTTCTTT.

This chain links TRBV19 with TRBJ2-7, with TRBD2 as a possible D gene (5 bases). CDR1 is LNHDA and CDR2 is SQIVND in the germline V gene (reference sequence). The CDR3 has 13 residues. Trimming left V 2 bases short and J 3 bases short, with 8 bases between. In nucleotides, the CDR3 is TGTGCCAGTAGTATAAATCGGGGCTACGAGCAGTACTTC. This gives the protein CASSINRGYEQYF.

The chain carries TRBV29-1 and TRBJ1-4, with D maybe TRBD1 (5 bases). The CDR3 is 12 amino acids. Germline loops: CDR1 SQVTM, CDR2 ANQGSEA. With 6 bases removed from V and 10 bases from J, the gap between germline ends came to 15 bases. In DNA, the CDR3 is TGCAGCGTCGGCGACAGCGACGGAAAACTGTTTTTT. Translating it yields CSVGDSDGKLFF.

The rearrangement uses TRBV7-2 and TRBJ2-7; the match to TRBD2 covers 7 bases. V shed 5 bases, J shed 0 bases, and the junction held 13 bases outside the gene matches. Germline CDR1 SGHTA, CDR2 FQGNSA. The CDR3 spans 17 residues. CDR3 coding DNA: TGTGCCAGCAGCCCGACCCCGCGAGCGGGGACCTCCTACGAGCAGTACTTC. Protein sequence: CASSPTPRAGTSYEQYF. The variable domain in full, with the rest retrieved from reference TRBV7-2 and TRBJ2-7, is GAGVSQSPSNKVTEKGKDVELRCDPISGHTALYWYRQSLGQGLEFLIYFQGNSAPDKSGLPSDRFSAERTGGSVSTLTIQRTQQEDSAVYLCASSPTPRAGTSYEQYFGPGTRLTVT.

V gene TRBV27 combines with J gene TRBJ2-1; D might be TRBD2 (6 bases). V lost 7 bases, J lost 9 bases, and 22 bases lay in between. The CDR3 loop spans 15 amino acids. CDR1 is MNHEY, CDR2 SMNVEV, per germline (reference sequence). The CDR3 DNA follows: TGTGCCAGCAATGTTATCGGGAGTTTGGTTGGTGAGCAGTTCTTC. Its translation is CASNVIGSLVGEQFF.

The gene calls are TRBV28 and TRBJ1-3; D is ambiguous. There are 17 residues in the CDR3. Trimming shortened V by 3 bases and J by 0 bases, and 15 bases separated the two germline ends. Germline loops: CDR1 MDHEN, CDR2 SYDVKM. DNA for the CDR3: TGTGCCAGCAGTTTTCGGGCGGGCTCCCGCTCTGGAAACACCATATATTTT. Residues: CASSFRAGSRSGNTIYF.

The chain has TRBV11-2 and TRBJ2-7; no definite D call. The germline V and J ends were trimmed by 5 bases and 7 bases, with 9 bases remaining between them. Germline-derived CDR1 and CDR2 are SGHAT and FQNNGV. CDR3 length: 11 amino acids. The CDR3 nucleotides read TGTGCCAGCAGCCGAGGTTGGGAGCAGTACTTC. It encodes CASSRGWEQYF.

The genes are TRBV15 and TRBJ1-1; unclear D gene. Germline V gene lookup returns CDR1 LNHNV and CDR2 YYDKDF (reference sequence). The CDR3 has 14 amino acids. V dropped 0 bases and J dropped 4 bases, with 9 bases sitting between them. CDR3 amino acids: CATSRESGITEAFF. The CDR3 nucleotides read TGTGCCACCAGCAGAGAGAGCGGTATCACTGAAGCTTTCTTT.